The 5 T cell receptor beta chains in this list originate from one sample, sequenced in a study of CD8 T cells in Susac syndrome. RNA was extracted with the RNeasy kit, and a quantity of roughly 0.5 to 1 ug was reverse transcribed using random hexamers. TCRdb reprocessed the immunoSEQ multiplex PCR reads with MiXCR, giving one entry per CDR3 protein. The sample contains 250,000 to 300,000 distinct CDR3 sequences, 65% to 90% of which appear only once. What was sequenced was CD8+ T cells from PBMCs. These receptors were taken from a human donor with multiple sclerosis.

CDR3 sequence: CASSLEVRADTQYF. The CDR3 DNA follows: TGTGCCAGCAGTTTAGAGGTTCGGGCAGATACGCAGTATTTT. The chain carries TRBV12-3 or TRBV12-4 and TRBJ2-3; no reliable D call. The CDR3 loop spans 14 amino acids. V lost 1 base and J 4 bases, leaving 9 bases between the germline ends.

This rearrangement joins TRBV15 to TRBJ2-3; D is possibly TRBD2 (7 bases). V dropped 1 base and J dropped 1 base, with 18 bases sitting between them. The CDR3 has 18 amino acids. CDR1 is LNHNV, CDR2 YYDKDF, per germline (reference sequence). CDR3 amino acids: CATSRGGGGSGRTDTQYF. The CDR3 nucleotides read TGTGCCACCAGCAGAGGGGGAGGGGGTTCGGGCCGCACAGATACGCAGTATTTT.

This chain joins TRBV25-1 and TRBJ2-7; D unclear. Germline CDR1 and CDR2: MGHDK and SYGVNS. V lost 2 bases and J 5 bases, leaving 13 bases between the germline ends. The CDR3 length is 14 residues. The CDR3 coding sequence is TGTGCCAGCAGTGAACGTGCGGAAATCGACGAGCAGTACTTC. This gives the protein CASSERAEIDEQYF.

The J gene is TRBJ2-7, the V gene TRBV3-1; 7 bases line up with TRBD2. This CDR3 contains 17 residues. CDR1 is LGHDT, CDR2 YNNKEL, per germline (reference sequence). V was pared by 1 base and J by 0 bases, with 9 bases of the junction left unmatched. CDR3 region: CASSQGTSVTSSYEQYF. The CDR3 DNA follows: TGTGCCAGCAGCCAAGGCACTAGCGTCACCTCCTCCTACGAGCAGTACTTC.

The chain employs TRBV27 and TRBJ1-3; perhaps TRBD1 as D (5 bases). Germline V lookup: CDR1 MNHEY, CDR2 SMNVEV (reference sequence). The CDR3 loop spans 15 amino acids. V gave up 5 bases and J gave up 0 bases, with 11 bases separating them. CDR3 protein: CASSQGSSSGNTIYF. CDR3 in DNA: TGTGCCAGCAGTCAGGGATCAAGCTCTGGAAACACCATATATTTT.